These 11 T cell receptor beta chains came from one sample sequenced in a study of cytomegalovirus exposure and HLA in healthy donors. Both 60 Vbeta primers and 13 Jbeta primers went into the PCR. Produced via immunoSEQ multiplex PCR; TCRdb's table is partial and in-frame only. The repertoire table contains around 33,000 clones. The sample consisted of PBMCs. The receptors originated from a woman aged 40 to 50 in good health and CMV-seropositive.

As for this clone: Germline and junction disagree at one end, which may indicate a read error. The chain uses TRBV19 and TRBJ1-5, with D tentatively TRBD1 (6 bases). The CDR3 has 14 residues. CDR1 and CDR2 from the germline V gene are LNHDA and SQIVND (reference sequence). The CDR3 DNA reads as TGTGCCAGTAGTACTACAGGGTACCATCAGCACCAGCATTTT. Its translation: CASSTTGYHQHQHF.

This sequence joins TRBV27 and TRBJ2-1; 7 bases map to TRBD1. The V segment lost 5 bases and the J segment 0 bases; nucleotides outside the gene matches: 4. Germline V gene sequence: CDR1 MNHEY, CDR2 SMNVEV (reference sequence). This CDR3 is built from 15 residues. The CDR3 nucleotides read TGTGCCAGCAGTGGACGGGACAGCTCCTACAATGAGCAGTTCTTC. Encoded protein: CASSGRDSSYNEQFF.

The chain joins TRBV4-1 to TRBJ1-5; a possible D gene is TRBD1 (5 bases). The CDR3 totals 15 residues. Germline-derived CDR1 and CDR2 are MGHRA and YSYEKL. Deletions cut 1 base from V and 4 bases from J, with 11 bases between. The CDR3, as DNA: TGCGCCAGCAGCCAAGGCCAGGGTTATAATCAGCCCCAGCATTTT. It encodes CASSQGQGYNQPQHF.

In nucleotides, the CDR3 is TGTGCCAGCAGTTTAACCTTAGCGGGAGGCCTTGGGGAGCAGTACTTC. It codes for CASSLTLAGGLGEQYF. This rearrangement joins TRBV27 to TRBJ2-7; 10 nucleotides line up with TRBD2. From germline, CDR1 is MNHEY and CDR2 SMNVEV (reference sequence). The CDR3 consists of 16 residues. V lost 2 bases and J lost 7; bases outside the gene matches: 11.

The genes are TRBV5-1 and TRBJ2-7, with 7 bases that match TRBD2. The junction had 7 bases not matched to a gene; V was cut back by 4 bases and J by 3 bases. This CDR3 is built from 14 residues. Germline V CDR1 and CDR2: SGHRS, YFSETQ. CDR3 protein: CASSRDYLNYEQYF. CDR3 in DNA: TGCGCCAGCAGCCGGGACTACCTAAACTACGAGCAGTACTTC.

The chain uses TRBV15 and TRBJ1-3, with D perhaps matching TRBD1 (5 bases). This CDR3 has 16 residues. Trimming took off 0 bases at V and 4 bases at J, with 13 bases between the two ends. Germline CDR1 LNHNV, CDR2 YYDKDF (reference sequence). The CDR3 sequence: CATSRDLAGSGNTIYF. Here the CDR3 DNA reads TGTGCCACCAGCAGAGATTTAGCAGGGTCGGGAAACACCATATATTTT.

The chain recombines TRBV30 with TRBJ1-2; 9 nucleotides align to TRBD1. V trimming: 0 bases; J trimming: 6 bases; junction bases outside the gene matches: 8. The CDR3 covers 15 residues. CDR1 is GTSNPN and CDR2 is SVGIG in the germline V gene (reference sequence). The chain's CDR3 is CAWSVDLGTGNGYTF. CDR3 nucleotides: TGTGCCTGGAGTGTGGACCTCGGGACAGGGAATGGCTACACCTTC. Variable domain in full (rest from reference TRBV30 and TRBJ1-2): SQTIHQWPATLVQPVGSPLSLECTVEGTSNPNLYWYRQAAGRGLQLLFYSVGIGQISSEVPQNLSASRPQDRQFILSSKKLLLSDSGFYLCAWSVDLGTGNGYTFGSGTRLTVV.

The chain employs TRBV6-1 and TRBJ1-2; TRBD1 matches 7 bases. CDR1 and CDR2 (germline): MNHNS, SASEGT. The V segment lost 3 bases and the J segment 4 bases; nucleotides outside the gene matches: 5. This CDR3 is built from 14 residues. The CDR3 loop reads CASSDHTGAYGYTF. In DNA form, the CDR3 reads TGTGCCAGCAGTGACCATACAGGGGCCTATGGCTACACCTTC.

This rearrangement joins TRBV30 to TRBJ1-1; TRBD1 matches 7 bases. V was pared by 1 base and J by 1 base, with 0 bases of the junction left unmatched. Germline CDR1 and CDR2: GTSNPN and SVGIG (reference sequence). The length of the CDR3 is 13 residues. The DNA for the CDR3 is TGTGCCTGGAGTGGGACAGGGAACACTGAAGCTTTCTTT. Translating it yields CAWSGTGNTEAFF.

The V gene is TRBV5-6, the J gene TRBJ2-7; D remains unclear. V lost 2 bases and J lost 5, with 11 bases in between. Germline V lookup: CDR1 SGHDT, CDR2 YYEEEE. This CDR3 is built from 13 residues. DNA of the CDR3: TGTGCCAGCAGCTTCCTCAGTCCCGACGAGCAGTACTTC. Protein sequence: CASSFLSPDEQYF. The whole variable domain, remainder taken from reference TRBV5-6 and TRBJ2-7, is DAGVTQSPTHLIKTRGQQVTLRCSPKSGHDTVSWYQQALGQGPQFIFQYYEEEERQRGNFPDRFSGHQFPNYSSELNVNALLLGDSALYLCASSFLSPDEQYFGPGTRLTVT.

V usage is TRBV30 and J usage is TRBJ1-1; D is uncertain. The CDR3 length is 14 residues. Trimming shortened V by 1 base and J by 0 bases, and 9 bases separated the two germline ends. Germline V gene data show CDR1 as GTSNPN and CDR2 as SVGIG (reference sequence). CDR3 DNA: TGTGCCTGGAGTGGCGGCAGCATGAACACTGAAGCTTTCTTT. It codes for CAWSGGSMNTEAFF.